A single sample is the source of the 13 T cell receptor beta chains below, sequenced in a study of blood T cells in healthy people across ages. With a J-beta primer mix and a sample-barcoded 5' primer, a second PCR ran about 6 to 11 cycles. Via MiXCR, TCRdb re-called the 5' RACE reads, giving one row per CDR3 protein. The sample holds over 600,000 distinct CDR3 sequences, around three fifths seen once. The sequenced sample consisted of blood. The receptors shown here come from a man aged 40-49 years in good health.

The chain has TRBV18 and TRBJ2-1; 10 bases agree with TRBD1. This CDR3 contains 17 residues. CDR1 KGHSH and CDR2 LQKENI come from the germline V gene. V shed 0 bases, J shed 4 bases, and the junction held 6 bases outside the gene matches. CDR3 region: CASSPPRGTGAYNEQFF. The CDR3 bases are TGTGCCAGCTCACCACCGAGGGGGACAGGGGCGTACAATGAGCAGTTCTTC.

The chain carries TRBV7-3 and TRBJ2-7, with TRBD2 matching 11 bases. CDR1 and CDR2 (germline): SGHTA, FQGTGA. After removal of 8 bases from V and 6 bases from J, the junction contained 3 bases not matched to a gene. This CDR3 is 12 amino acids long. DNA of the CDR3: TGTGCCAGCGGGCTAGCGGGAGGCGAGCAGTACTTC. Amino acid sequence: CASGLAGGEQYF.

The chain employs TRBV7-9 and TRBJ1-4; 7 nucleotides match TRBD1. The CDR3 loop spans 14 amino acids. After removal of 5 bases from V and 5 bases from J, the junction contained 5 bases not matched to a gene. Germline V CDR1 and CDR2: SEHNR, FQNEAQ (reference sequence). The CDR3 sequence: CASSAGQDNEKLFF. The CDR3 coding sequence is TGTGCCAGCAGCGCAGGACAGGACAATGAAAAACTGTTTTTT.

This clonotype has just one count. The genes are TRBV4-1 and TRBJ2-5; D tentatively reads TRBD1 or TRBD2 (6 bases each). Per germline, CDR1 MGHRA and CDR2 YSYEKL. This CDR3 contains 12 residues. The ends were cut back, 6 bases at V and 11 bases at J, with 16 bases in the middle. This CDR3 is CASRGGYNEQYF. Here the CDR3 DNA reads TGCGCCAGCAGAGGGGGGTACAATGAGCAGTACTTC.

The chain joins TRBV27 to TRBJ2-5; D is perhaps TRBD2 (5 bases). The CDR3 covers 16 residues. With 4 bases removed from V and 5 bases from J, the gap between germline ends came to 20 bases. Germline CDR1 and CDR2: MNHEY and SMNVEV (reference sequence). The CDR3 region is CASSSGQGDYTETQYF. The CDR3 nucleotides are TGTGCCAGCAGTTCGGGCCAAGGAGACTACACGGAGACCCAGTACTTC.

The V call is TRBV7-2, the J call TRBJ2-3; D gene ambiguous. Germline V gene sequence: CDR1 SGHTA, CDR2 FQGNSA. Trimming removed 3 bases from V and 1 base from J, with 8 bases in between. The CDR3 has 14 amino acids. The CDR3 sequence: CASSFDQGTDTQYF. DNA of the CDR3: TGTGCCAGCAGCTTTGATCAGGGCACAGATACGCAGTATTTT. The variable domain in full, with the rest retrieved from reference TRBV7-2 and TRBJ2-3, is GAGVSQSPSNKVTEKGKDVELRCDPISGHTALYWYRQSLGQGLEFLIYFQGNSAPDKSGLPSDRFSAERTGGSVSTLTIQRTQQEDSAVYLCASSFDQGTDTQYFGPGTRLTVL.

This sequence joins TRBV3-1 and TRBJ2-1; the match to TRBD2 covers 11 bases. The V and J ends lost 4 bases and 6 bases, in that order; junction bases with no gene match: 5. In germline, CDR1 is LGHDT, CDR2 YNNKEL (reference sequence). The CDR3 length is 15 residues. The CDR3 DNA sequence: TGTGCCAGCAGCCTAACCGGGACTAGCGGCAATGAGCAGTTCTTC. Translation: CASSLTGTSGNEQFF.

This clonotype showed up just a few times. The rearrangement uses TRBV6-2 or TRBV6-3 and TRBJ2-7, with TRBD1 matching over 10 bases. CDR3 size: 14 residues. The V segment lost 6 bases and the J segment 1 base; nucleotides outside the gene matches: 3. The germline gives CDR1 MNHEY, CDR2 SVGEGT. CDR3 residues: CASRRGQGSYEQYF. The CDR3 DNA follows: TGTGCCAGCAGGAGGGGACAGGGGTCCTACGAGCAGTACTTC.

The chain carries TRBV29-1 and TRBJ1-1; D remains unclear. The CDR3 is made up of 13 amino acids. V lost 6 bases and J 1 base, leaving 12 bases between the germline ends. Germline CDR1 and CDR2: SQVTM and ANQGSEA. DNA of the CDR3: TGCAGCGTGGTTAGACACCAGAACACTGAAGCTTTCTTT. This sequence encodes CSVVRHQNTEAFF.

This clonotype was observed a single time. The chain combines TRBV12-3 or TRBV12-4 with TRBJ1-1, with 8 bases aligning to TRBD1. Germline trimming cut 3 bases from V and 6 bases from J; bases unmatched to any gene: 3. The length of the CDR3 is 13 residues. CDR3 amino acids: CASSFRTGPEAFF. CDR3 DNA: TGTGCCAGCAGTTTTCGGACAGGGCCTGAAGCTTTCTTT.

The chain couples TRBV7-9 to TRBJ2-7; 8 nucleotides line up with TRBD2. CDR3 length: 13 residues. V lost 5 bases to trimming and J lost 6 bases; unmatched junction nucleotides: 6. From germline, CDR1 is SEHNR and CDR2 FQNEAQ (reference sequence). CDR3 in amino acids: CASSPGGVGEQYF. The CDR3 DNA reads TGTGCCAGCAGCCCCGGGGGGGTTGGCGAGCAGTACTTC. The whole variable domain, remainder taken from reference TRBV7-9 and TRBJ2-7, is DTGVSQNPRHKITKRGQNVTFRCDPISEHNRLYWYRQTLGQGPEFLTYFQNEAQLEKSRLLSDRFSAERPKGSFSTLEIQRTEQGDSAMYLCASSPGGVGEQYFGPGTRLTVT.

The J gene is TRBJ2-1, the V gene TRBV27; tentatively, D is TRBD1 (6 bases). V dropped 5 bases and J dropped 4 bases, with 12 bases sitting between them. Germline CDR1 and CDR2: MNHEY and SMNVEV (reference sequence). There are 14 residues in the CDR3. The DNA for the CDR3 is TGTGCCAGCAGTGTGACGGACAGTTACAATGAGCAGTTCTTC. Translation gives CASSVTDSYNEQFF.

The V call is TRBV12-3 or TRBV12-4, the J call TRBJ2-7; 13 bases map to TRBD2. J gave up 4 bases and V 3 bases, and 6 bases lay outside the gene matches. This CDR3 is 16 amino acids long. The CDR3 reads CASSFGGLAGVYEQYF. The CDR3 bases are TGTGCCAGCAGTTTCGGCGGACTAGCGGGAGTTTACGAGCAGTACTTC.